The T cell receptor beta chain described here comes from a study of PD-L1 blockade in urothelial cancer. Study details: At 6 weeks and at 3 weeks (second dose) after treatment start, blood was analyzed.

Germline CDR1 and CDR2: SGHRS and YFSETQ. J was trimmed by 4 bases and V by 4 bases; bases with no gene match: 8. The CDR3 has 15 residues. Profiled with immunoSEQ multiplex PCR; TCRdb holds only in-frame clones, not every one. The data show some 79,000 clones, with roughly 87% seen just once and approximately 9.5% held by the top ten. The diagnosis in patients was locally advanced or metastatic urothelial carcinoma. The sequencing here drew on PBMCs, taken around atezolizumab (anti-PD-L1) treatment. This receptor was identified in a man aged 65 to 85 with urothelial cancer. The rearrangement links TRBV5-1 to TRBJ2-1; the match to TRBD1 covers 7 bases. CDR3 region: CASSPTGQAYNEQFF. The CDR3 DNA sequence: TGCGCCAGCAGCCCGACCGGACAGGCGTACAATGAGCAGTTCTTC.